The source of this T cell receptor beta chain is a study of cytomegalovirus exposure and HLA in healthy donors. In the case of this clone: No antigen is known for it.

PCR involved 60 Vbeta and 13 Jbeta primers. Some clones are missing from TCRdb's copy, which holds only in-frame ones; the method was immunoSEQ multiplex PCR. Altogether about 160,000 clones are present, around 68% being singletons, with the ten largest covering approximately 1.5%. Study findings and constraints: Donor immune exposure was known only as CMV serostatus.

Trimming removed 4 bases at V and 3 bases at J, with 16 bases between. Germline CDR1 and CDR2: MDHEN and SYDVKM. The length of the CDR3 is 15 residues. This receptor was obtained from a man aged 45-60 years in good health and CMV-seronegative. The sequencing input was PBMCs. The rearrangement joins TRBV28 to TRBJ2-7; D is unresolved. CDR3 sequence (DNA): TGTGCCAGCAGTTCCCCGCCCCGTTTGAGCTACGAGCAGTACTTC. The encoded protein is CASSSPPRLSYEQYF.